The 5 T cell receptor beta chains presented below share a single source sample, sequenced in a study of shared clonotypes between healthy human individuals. Clones were read by immunoSEQ multiplex PCR, and TCRdb kept only the in-frame ones, dropping some. The sample contains 190,000 or so clones, over 85% of which appear only once. The sample taken for sequencing was naive CD4+ T cells sorted from blood. Noted subset: CD45RA+ positively selected. These TCRs come from a woman aged 30 to 39 in good health.

The V and J genes are TRBV4-1 and TRBJ2-7; perhaps TRBD2 as D (7 bases). The CDR3 covers 16 residues. V lost 6 bases, J lost 4 bases, and 22 bases lay in between. The germline gives CDR1 MGHRA, CDR2 YSYEKL. CDR3 DNA: TGCGCCAGCAGTCCCGCCGGGAGAGGGGGGGCGTACGAGCAGTACTTC. The encoded protein is CASSPAGRGGAYEQYF.

The chain recombines TRBV18 with TRBJ2-1; D gene uncertain. The germline V gene has CDR1 KGHSH and CDR2 LQKENI. This CDR3 region has 15 residues. Trimming took 2 bases from V and 0 from J, leaving 8 bases between them. The CDR3 region has the DNA TGTGCCAGCTCACCAAATGGAGACTCCTACAATGAGCAGTTCTTC. Protein: CASSPNGDSYNEQFF.

This chain connects TRBV5-8 to TRBJ2-7, with TRBD2 matching over 9 bases. After removal of 3 bases from V and 4 bases from J, the junction contained 8 bases not matched to a gene. The CDR3 totals 15 residues. The germline gives CDR1 SGHTS, CDR2 YDEGEE. The CDR3 coding sequence is TGTGCCAGCAGCTCCCGAATGACTAGCGGATACGAGCAGTACTTC. Residues: CASSSRMTSGYEQYF.

The DNA of the CDR3 is TGTGCCAGCAGCCCTCGGTCTGCAGGACCCTACGAGCAGTACTTC. This encodes CASSPRSAGPYEQYF. This chain connects TRBV7-9 to TRBJ2-7; no reliable D call. Trimming cost V 5 bases and J 2 bases, with 16 bases left between them. Germline assignment: CDR1 SEHNR and CDR2 FQNEAQ (reference sequence). The CDR3 contains 15 residues.

V is TRBV10-1 and J is TRBJ2-3; possibly TRBD2 for D (6 bases). Trimming removed 5 bases from V and 0 bases from J, with 12 bases in between. The CDR3 sequence is 15 residues long. Germline CDR1 is WNHNN and CDR2 is SYGVQD (reference sequence). CDR3 residues: CASSSPGLSTDTQYF. The CDR3, as DNA: TGCGCCAGCAGTTCACCGGGACTTAGCACAGATACGCAGTATTTT.